This T cell receptor beta chain was documented in a study of shared clonotypes between healthy human individuals. Study-wide context: Donor ages ranged 18 to 49 years: two women, a few men.

Methods used by the authors: As immunoSEQ supplied junction-only sequences (without quality scores), filtering differed. This table comes from immunoSEQ multiplex PCR, and its TCRdb copy is limited to in-frame clones, with some not included. That table supplies the V and J calls and clone size; D and trimming were determined from the DNA. The table has about 1 million clones, approximately 68% seen once. Broader study findings: Non-shared clonotypes showed lower generation probabilities than clonotypes common to all four donors.

From CD4+ cells came CD45RA+ naive and CD45RA-negative memory subsets. Note on this clone: What it binds is unknown.

Trimming cost V 7 bases and J 0 bases; bases outside gene matches: 3. This CDR3 region has 15 residues. Germline assignment: CDR1 MNHNS and CDR2 SASEGT. V and J are TRBV6-1 and TRBJ2-2; TRBD2 matches at 9 bases. The material sequenced was memory CD4+ T cells sorted from blood. The subset: CD45RA-negative fraction. The TCR sequence derives from a man between 18 and 29 years old in good health. CDR3 amino acids: CASTSGTANTGELFF. The CDR3 nucleotides are TGTGCCAGCACTAGCGGGACAGCGAACACCGGGGAGCTGTTTTTT.